This T cell receptor beta chain is from a study of control samples from healthy donors and cancer patients. Looked up from germline, CDR1 is SNHLY and CDR2 is FYNNEI. V shed 7 bases, J shed 3 bases, and the junction held 9 bases outside the gene matches. The CDR3 totals 14 residues. Sequencing used immunoSEQ multiplex PCR; TCRdb keeps in-frame clones, though not all of them. Of tens of thousands of clones in the sample, about 90% are singletons; the top ten hold roughly 2%. The sample taken for sequencing was PBMCs. This TCR was sampled from a woman aged 55-70 years with head and neck cancer. V is TRBV2 and J is TRBJ2-7; 7 nucleotides match TRBD1. The DNA for the CDR3 is TGTGCCAGCAAGGTCGGACAGGTGGTCTACGAGCAGTACTTC. It is translated as CASKVGQVVYEQYF.